Following are 22 T cell receptor beta chains from one sample sequenced in a study of CD8+CD57+ T cells in acquired aplastic anemia. Profiling of TCR beta VDJ combinations and CDR3 sequences used genomic DNA as template. TCRdb re-called the reads with MiXCR, one entry per CDR3 protein. The sample consists of 150,000 to 200,000 distinct CDR3 sequences, 48% of them appearing once. Sequencing involved patients with CD8+CD57+ cell expansion previously shown by flow cytometry. Material: sorted CD4+, CD8+, or CD8+CD57+ T cells (not recorded which) from PBMCs. The receptors come from a human donor with aplastic anemia.

A word on this clonotype: The conserved phenylalanine or tryptophan is not found at the CDR3 terminus, so this likely reflects a read error. The chain recombines TRBV2 with TRBJ2-5; D is unclear. This CDR3 has 12 amino acids. The V and J ends lost 4 bases and 4 bases respectively, with 7 bases between them. Germline CDR1 is SNHLY and CDR2 is FYNNEI. CDR3 protein: CASSVRGETQYL. The CDR3 DNA sequence: TGTGCCAGCAGTGTCCGCGGAGAGACCCAGTACCTC.

The V gene is TRBV19, the J gene TRBJ2-5, with D perhaps assigned TRBD1 or TRBD2 (5 bases each). The CDR3 sequence is 14 residues long. CDR1 is LNHDA, CDR2 SQIVND, per germline (reference sequence). The V and J ends lost 1 base and 4 bases respectively, with 10 bases between them. CDR3 nucleotide sequence: TGTGCCAGTAGTATAGGGGGGAATGGAGAGACCCAGTACTTC. Encoded protein: CASSIGGNGETQYF.

About this clonotype itself: A much larger clone lies one base from this, so it may be a read error. The chain uses TRBV5-1 and TRBJ1-1; 11 bases map to TRBD1. The CDR3 is 16 residues long. V shed 2 bases and J 2 bases; nucleotides not matched to a gene: 5. Per germline, CDR1 SGHRS and CDR2 YFSETQ. As DNA, the CDR3 is TGCGCCAGCAGCTTCAAATGGACAGGGGGCAACACTGAAGCTTTCTTT. Amino acids: CASSFKWTGGNTEAFF.

This chain joins TRBV2 and TRBJ2-3, with 8 bases identical to TRBD2. V was clipped by 4 bases and J by 6 bases; unmatched bases: 6. Germline V gives CDR1 SNHLY, CDR2 FYNNEI. The CDR3 is 14 residues long. The CDR3 region has the DNA TGTGCCAGCAGTGGGGTAGCGGGAACTGATACGCAGTATTTT. It yields the protein CASSGVAGTDTQYF.

This clonotype was detected only a few times. The CDR3 DNA reads as TGTGCCAGCAGTTCCGGGCTCCTCTCTGGGGCCAACGTCCTGACTTTC. It is translated as CASSSGLLSGANVLTF. The V call is TRBV6-6, the J call TRBJ2-6; D is unclear. The CDR3 has 16 residues. CDR1 is MNHNY, CDR2 SVGAGI, per germline (reference sequence). V was pared by 4 bases and J by 0 bases, with 10 bases between.

This clonotype was detected many times. The J gene is TRBJ2-5, the V gene TRBV11-2; D might be TRBD1 or TRBD2, each matching 6 bases. This CDR3 has 15 residues. V dropped 1 base and J dropped 3 bases, with 12 bases sitting between them. Looked up from germline, CDR1 is SGHAT and CDR2 is FQNNGV. Here the CDR3 reads CASSLGGAGKETQYF. The CDR3, as DNA: TGTGCCAGCAGCTTAGGGGGGGCGGGGAAAGAGACCCAGTACTTC.

A note on this clonotype: It may be a read error: a sequence one base away is much more abundant. The chain has TRBV9 and TRBJ2-3, with 13 positions matching TRBD2. CDR3 length: 17 residues. Per germline, CDR1 SGDLS and CDR2 YYNGEE. With 7 bases clipped from V and 1 base from J, the junction kept 9 bases outside the gene matches. CDR3 in DNA: TGTGCCAGCGGCACAACTAGCGGGAGGGGGGGCACAGATACGCAGTATTTT. Protein: CASGTTSGRGGTDTQYF.

This chain joins TRBV9 and TRBJ1-2; no clear D gene. The CDR3 is 14 amino acids. V gave up 3 bases and J gave up 2 bases, with 11 bases separating them. The germline V gene encodes CDR1 SGDLS and CDR2 YYNGEE. This chain's CDR3 is CASSADGGNYGYTF. CDR3 nucleotide sequence: TGTGCCAGCAGCGCGGACGGCGGGAACTATGGCTACACCTTC.

This clonotype was seen many times. The chain has TRBV27 and TRBJ1-3; D remains ambiguous. Deletions cut 0 bases from V and 3 bases from J, with 9 bases between. The germline gives CDR1 MNHEY, CDR2 SMNVEV (reference sequence). The CDR3 has 15 residues. The CDR3 region has the DNA TGTGCCAGCAGTTTATCATGGACCGGTGGAAACACCATATATTTT. It encodes CASSLSWTGGNTIYF.

This clonotype was observed many times. The gene calls are TRBV19 and TRBJ1-4, with D unclear. The CDR3 extends over 15 amino acids. Trimming cost V 5 bases and J 8 bases, with 18 bases left between them. Germline values: CDR1 LNHDA, CDR2 SQIVND (reference sequence). The CDR3 sequence is CASSVNPDGLEKLFF. CDR3 nucleotide sequence: TGTGCCAGTAGTGTCAATCCTGACGGTCTCGAAAAACTGTTTTTT.

The chain couples TRBV20-1 to TRBJ2-3; D ambiguous. Per germline, CDR1 DFQATT and CDR2 SNEGSKA (reference sequence). The CDR3 has 15 residues. The V end lost 1 base, the J end lost 0 bases, and 11 bases lay between the germline ends. The CDR3 loop is CSARVAILSTDTQYF. In nucleotides, the CDR3 is TGCAGTGCTAGAGTGGCCATCCTAAGCACAGATACGCAGTATTTT.

Many counts were recorded for this clonotype. The chain carries TRBV9 and TRBJ2-2; TRBD1 matches at 7 bases. Germline V lookup: CDR1 SGDLS, CDR2 YYNGEE. This CDR3 has 15 amino acids. J gave up 2 bases and V 3 bases, and 4 bases lay outside the gene matches. The CDR3 sequence: CASSGRQGNTGELFF. Here the CDR3 DNA reads TGTGCCAGCAGCGGCCGACAGGGTAACACCGGGGAGCTGTTTTTT.

The chain is built from TRBV4-2 and TRBJ1-2; D gene ambiguous. Germline assignment: CDR1 LGHNA and CDR2 YNFKEQ. Trimming shortened V by 3 bases and J by 4 bases, and 6 bases separated the two germline ends. The CDR3 has 12 amino acids. The CDR3 sequence: CASSQVGYGYTF. The CDR3 DNA follows: TGTGCCAGCAGCCAGGTCGGCTATGGCTACACCTTC.

Ten or more counts support this clonotype. The V gene is TRBV13, the J gene TRBJ2-3; 12 positions match TRBD2. Germline V CDR1 and CDR2: PRHDT, FYEKMQ (reference sequence). The CDR3 runs to 19 residues. V shed 2 bases and J 4 bases; nucleotides not matched to a gene: 13. CDR3 region: CASSLSFASGRAGADTQYF. Here the CDR3 DNA reads TGTGCCAGCAGCTTAAGTTTCGCTAGCGGGAGGGCCGGAGCAGATACGCAGTATTTT.

The chain is built from TRBV7-9 and TRBJ1-3, with unresolved D. This CDR3 spans 13 amino acids. CDR1 and CDR2 (germline): SEHNR, FQNEAQ (reference sequence). Trimming cost V 4 bases and J 3 bases, with 7 bases left between them. The CDR3 DNA is TGTGCCAGCAGCTCCCCGAATGGAAACACCATATATTTT. It codes for CASSSPNGNTIYF.

The sample holds a few counts of this clonotype. V usage is TRBV10-3 and J usage is TRBJ2-1, with no clear D. Germline CDR1 is ENHRY and CDR2 is SYGVKD. V was shortened by 2 bases and J by 8 bases, with 4 bases between the two germline ends. The CDR3 totals 11 residues. CDR3 coding DNA: TGTGCCATCAGTGAGACCGATGAGCAGTTCTTC. Its translation: CAISETDEQFF.

This clonotype appeared many times. The chain couples TRBV6-1 to TRBJ1-1; the match to TRBD1 covers 7 bases. V shed 6 bases, J shed 1 base, and the junction held 5 bases outside the gene matches. In germline, CDR1 is MNHNS, CDR2 SASEGT. The CDR3 runs 14 residues. DNA of the CDR3: TGTGCCAGCAGGGGACAGACTGGGAACACTGAAGCTTTCTTT. Translating gives CASRGQTGNTEAFF.

The gene calls are TRBV10-3 and TRBJ2-1, with TRBD2 matching over 14 bases. This CDR3 spans 14 amino acids. V gave up 6 bases and J gave up 5 bases; unmatched junction bases: 0. Germline V gene lookup returns CDR1 ENHRY and CDR2 SYGVKD. CDR3 sequence (DNA): TGTGCCATCAGGGGACTAGCGGGAGACAATGAGCAGTTCTTC. Translation gives CAIRGLAGDNEQFF.

This clonotype was seen only a few times. V and J are TRBV6-1 and TRBJ1-1; possibly TRBD1 for D (5 bases). The V end was cut by 6 bases, the J end by 4 bases, with 18 bases between. The CDR3 extends over 15 amino acids. CDR1 and CDR2 from the germline V gene are MNHNS and SASEGT. The CDR3 region is CASSLRGAGPTEAFF. As DNA, the CDR3 is TGTGCCAGCAGCCTGAGAGGGGCTGGGCCCACTGAAGCTTTCTTT.

The J gene is TRBJ2-3, the V gene TRBV5-4; 14 nucleotides line up with TRBD2. This CDR3 has 16 amino acids. V was clipped by 3 bases and J by 6 bases; unmatched bases: 6. CDR1 is SGHNT and CDR2 is YYREEE in the germline V gene (reference sequence). The CDR3 DNA is TGTGCCAGCAGCTCGGGGGGACTAGCGGGGGCGGATACGCAGTATTTT. Translation gives CASSSGGLAGADTQYF.

This rearrangement joins TRBV5-1 to TRBJ1-1; perhaps TRBD1 as D (5 bases). There are 14 residues in the CDR3. The V gene lost 1 base and the J gene lost 0 bases, with 7 bases spanning the gap. Germline V CDR1 and CDR2: SGHRS, YFSETQ. The CDR3 DNA is TGCGCCAGCAGCTTGCCGACAGTGAACACTGAAGCTTTCTTT. Protein: CASSLPTVNTEAFF.

This clonotype occurred many times. The CDR3 loop reads CASSLGDRAHEQYF. The CDR3 DNA sequence: TGTGCCAGCAGCTTAGGGGACAGGGCTCACGAGCAGTACTTC. The chain carries TRBV7-8 and TRBJ2-7, with 9 bases fitting TRBD1. CDR1 SGHVS and CDR2 FQNEAQ come from the germline V gene. With V trimmed by 1 base and J by 5 bases, 3 bases remained unmatched. The CDR3 has 14 amino acids. Variable domain in full (rest from reference TRBV7-8 and TRBJ2-7): GAGVSQSPRYKVAKRGQDVALRCDPISGHVSLFWYQQALGQGPEFLTYFQNEAQLDKSGLPSDRFFAERPEGSVSTLKIQRTQQEDSAVYLCASSLGDRAHEQYFGPGTRLTVT.